Below, one T cell receptor (beta chain) is given with its context. Its antigen remains undetermined. The sample holds no much larger clone one base away, and base qualities are not on file. This sample is part of a study of T-cell reconstitution after alpha-beta-depleted transplantation in children (dated by TCRdb to about 2016). Concerning the study at large: Using TCR repertoire profiling, the study quantitatively followed how T-cell immune reconstitution unfolded in children after TCRalphabeta/CD19-depleted allogeneic hematopoietic cell transplantation.

Preparation of the library involved PCR. The sequencer listed for this sample is Illumina HiSeq 2500. TCR libraries were prepared with molecular barcoding, using unique molecular identifiers to normalize TCRbeta repertoire quantification. TCRdb reprocessed the public reads (quality trimming at Q25 with fastp, clone calling with MiXCR) and kept in-frame beta chains. Every entry covers one CDR3 protein and lists the most common genes and DNA from its rows. The table for this sample lists roughly 300,000 distinct CDR3 sequences; nearly 10% of them were counted only once. The leading ten clones occupy over 9% of the sample. V is clipped by 4 bases and J by 5 bases, and the sequence between their germline boundaries is 14 bases long. The CDR3 has 14 amino acids, counting the end cysteine and phenylalanine. Only the CDR3 DNA is retained, 42 bases long and in frame from the first base.

The chain is made from TRBV12-3 or TRBV12-4 and TRBJ1-1, with the D gene not confidently named. The material was PBMCs from the stem cell graft donor, obtained from the stem cell graft. The receptor was derived from a human donor who donated a stem cell graft to a child with SCID. The CDR3 amino acid sequence is: CASSSFGPGTEAFF. The DNA reads TGTGCCAGCAGTTCCTTTGGGCCGGGGACTGAAGCTTTCTTT.